This T cell receptor (beta chain) was profiled in a study of blood T cell repertoires in COVID-19. Study members were between roughly 18 and 89 years old and lived in 25 or so US regions. Resolution of symptoms, clearance, or two negative PCRs was present in recovered Cohort 3 donors. Losses at the gene ends were 8 bases for V and 5 bases for J; bases not matched to a gene: 9. There are 14 residues in the CDR3. Germline lookup yields CDR1 MDHEN and CDR2 SYDVKM. This table comes from immunoSEQ multiplex PCR, and its TCRdb copy is limited to in-frame clones, with some not included. Of almost 250,000 clones listed, around 88% were seen once; the top ten hold around 4%.

This chain uses TRBV28 with TRBJ2-5, with 9 bases identical to TRBD1. This TCR was sampled from a woman aged 30 to 39 who had recovered from COVID-19. Input material: PBMCs or T cells enriched from blood (not recorded which). CDR3 sequence: CASQTGGSGETQYF. The CDR3 bases are TGTGCCAGCCAAACAGGGGGCTCTGGGGAGACCCAGTACTTC.